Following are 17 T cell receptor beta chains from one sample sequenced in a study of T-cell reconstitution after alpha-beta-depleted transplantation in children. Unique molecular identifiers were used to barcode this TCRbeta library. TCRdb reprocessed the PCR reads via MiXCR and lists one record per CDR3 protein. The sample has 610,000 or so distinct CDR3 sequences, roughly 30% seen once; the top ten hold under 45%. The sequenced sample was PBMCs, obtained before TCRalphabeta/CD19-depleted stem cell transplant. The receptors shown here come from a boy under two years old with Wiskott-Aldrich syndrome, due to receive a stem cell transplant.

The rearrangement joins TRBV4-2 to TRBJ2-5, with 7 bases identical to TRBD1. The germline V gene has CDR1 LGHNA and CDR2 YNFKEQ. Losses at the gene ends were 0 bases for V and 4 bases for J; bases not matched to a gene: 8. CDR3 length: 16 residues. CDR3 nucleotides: TGTGCCAGCAGCCAAGAACTATTACAGGGGCGAGAGACCCAGTACTTC. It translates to CASSQELLQGRETQYF.

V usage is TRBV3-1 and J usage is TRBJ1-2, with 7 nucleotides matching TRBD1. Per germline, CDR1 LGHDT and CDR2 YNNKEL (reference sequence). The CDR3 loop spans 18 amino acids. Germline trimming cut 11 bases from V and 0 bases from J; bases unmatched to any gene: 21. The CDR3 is CASSKASPWTGPNYGYTF. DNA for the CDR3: TGTGCCTCCAGCAAAGCCTCCCCCTGGACAGGCCCTAACTATGGCTACACCTTC.

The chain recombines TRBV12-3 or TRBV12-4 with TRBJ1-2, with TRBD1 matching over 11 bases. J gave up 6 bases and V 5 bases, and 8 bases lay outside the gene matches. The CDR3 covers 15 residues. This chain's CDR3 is CASSPKGQGEDGYTF. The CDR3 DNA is TGTGCCAGCAGTCCCAAGGGACAGGGGGAGGATGGCTACACCTTC.

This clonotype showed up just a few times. The CDR3, as DNA: TGTGCCAGCAGCCCAACAGGGGCGAATAATGAAAAACTGTTTTTT. Translation: CASSPTGANNEKLFF. The rearrangement links TRBV7-3 to TRBJ1-4, with 7 bases aligning to TRBD1. CDR1 SGHTA and CDR2 FQGTGA come from the germline V gene. V trimming: 5 bases; J trimming: 4 bases; junction bases outside the gene matches: 7. CDR3 length: 15 residues.

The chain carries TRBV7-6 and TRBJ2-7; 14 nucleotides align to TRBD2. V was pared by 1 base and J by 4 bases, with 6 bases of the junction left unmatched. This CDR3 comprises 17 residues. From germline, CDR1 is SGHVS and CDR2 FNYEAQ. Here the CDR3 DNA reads TGTGCCAGCAGCTTAGGGGGACTAGCGGGAGTTTATTACGAGCAGTACTTC. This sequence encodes CASSLGGLAGVYYEQYF.

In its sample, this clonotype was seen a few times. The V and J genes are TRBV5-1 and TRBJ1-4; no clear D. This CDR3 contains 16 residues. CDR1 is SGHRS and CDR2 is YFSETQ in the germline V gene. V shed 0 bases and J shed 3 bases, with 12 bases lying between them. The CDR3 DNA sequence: TGCGCCAGCAGCTTGGGGACTAACGGCGCTAATGAAAAACTGTTTTTT. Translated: CASSLGTNGANEKLFF. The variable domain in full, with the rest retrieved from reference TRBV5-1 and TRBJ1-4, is KAGVTQTPRYLIKTRGQQVTLSCSPISGHRSVSWYQQTPGQGLQFLFEYFSETQRNKGNFPGRFSGRQFSNSRSEMNVSTLELGDSALYLCASSLGTNGANEKLFFGSGTQLSVL.

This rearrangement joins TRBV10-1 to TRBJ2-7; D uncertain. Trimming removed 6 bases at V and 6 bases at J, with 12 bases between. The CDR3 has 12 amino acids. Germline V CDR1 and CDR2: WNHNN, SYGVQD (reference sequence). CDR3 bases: TGCGCCAGCAGGGACGCAGTGGCCGAGCAGTACTTC. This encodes CASRDAVAEQYF.

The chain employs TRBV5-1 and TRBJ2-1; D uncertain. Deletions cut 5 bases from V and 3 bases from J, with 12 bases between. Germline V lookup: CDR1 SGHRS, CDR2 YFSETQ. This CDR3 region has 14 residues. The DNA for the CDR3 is TGCGCCAGCAGTGTATTACCTTACTACAATGAGCAGTTCTTC. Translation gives CASSVLPYYNEQFF. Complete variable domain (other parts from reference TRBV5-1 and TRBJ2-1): KAGVTQTPRYLIKTRGQQVTLSCSPISGHRSVSWYQQTPGQGLQFLFEYFSETQRNKGNFPGRFSGRQFSNSRSEMNVSTLELGDSALYLCASSVLPYYNEQFFGPGTRLTVL.

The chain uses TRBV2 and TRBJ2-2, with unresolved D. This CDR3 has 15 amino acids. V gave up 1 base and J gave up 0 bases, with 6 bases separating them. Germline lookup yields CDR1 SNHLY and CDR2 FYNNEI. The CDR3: CASSEVRSNTGELFF. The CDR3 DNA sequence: TGTGCCAGCAGTGAAGTCAGGTCGAACACCGGGGAGCTGTTTTTT.

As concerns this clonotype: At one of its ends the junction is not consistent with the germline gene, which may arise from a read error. CDR3 sequence: CSVRQGDNVLTF. In DNA, the CDR3 is TGCAGCGTTAGGCAGGGGGACAACGTCCTGACTTTC. J is TRBJ2-6 and V is TRBV29-1; 7 nucleotides line up with TRBD1. Looked up from germline, CDR1 is SQVTM and CDR2 is ANQGSEA. This CDR3 has 12 amino acids. The full variable domain, completed using reference TRBV29-1 and TRBJ2-6, is SAVISQKPSRDICQRGTSLTIQCQVDSQVTMMFWYRQQPGQSLTLIATANQGSEATYESGFVIDKFPISRPNLTFSTLTVSNMSPEDSSIYLCSVRQGDNVLTFGAGSRLTVL.

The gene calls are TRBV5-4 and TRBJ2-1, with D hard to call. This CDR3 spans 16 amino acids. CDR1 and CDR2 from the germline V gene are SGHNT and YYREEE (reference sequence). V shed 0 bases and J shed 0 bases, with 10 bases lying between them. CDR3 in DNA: TGTGCCAGCAGCTTGGGGCTATTCTGCTCCTACAATGAGCAGTTCTTC. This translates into CASSLGLFCSYNEQFF. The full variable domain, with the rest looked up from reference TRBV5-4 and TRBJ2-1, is ETGVTQSPTHLIKTRGQQVTLRCSSQSGHNTVSWYQQALGQGPQFIFQYYREEENGRGNFPPRFSGLQFPNYSSELNVNALELDDSALYLCASSLGLFCSYNEQFFGPGTRLTVL.

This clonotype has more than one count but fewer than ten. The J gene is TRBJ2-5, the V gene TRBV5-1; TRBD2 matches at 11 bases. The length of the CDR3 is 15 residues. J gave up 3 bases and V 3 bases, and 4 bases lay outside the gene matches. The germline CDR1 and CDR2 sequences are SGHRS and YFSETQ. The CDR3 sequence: CASSWGLAEEETQYF. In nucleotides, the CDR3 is TGCGCCAGCAGCTGGGGACTAGCGGAGGAAGAGACCCAGTACTTC.

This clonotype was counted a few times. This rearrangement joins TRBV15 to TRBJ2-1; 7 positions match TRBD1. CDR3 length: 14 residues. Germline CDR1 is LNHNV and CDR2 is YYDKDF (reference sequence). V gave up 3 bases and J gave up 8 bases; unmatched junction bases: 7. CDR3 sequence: CATSSPGTEHEQFF. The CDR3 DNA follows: TGTGCCACCAGCAGTCCCGGGACAGAACATGAGCAGTTCTTC.

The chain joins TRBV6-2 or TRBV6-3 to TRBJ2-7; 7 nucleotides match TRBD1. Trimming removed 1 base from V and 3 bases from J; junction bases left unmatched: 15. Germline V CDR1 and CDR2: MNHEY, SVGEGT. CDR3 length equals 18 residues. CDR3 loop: CASSYLKPFRDSRYEQYF. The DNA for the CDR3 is TGTGCCAGCAGTTACTTGAAGCCGTTCCGGGACAGCCGCTACGAGCAGTACTTC.

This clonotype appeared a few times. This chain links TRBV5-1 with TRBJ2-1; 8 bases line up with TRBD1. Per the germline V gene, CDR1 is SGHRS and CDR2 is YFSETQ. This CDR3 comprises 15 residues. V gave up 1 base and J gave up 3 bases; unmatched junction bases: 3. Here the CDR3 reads CASSLSGQDYNEQFF. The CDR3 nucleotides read TGCGCCAGCAGCTTGTCGGGACAGGACTACAATGAGCAGTTCTTC.

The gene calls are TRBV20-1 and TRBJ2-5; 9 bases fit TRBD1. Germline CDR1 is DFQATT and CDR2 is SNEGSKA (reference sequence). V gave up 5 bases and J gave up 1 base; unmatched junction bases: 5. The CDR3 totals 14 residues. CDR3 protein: CSASRDRVQETQYF. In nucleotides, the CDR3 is TGCAGTGCTTCCCGGGACAGGGTCCAAGAGACCCAGTACTTC.

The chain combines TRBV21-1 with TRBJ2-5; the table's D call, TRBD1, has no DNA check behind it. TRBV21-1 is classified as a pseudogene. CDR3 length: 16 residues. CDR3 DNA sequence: TGTGCCAGCAGCAAAGTCCGGACAGACCCCCAAGAGACCCAGTACTTC. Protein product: CASSKVRTDPQETQYF.